These T cell receptor beta chains were read from a single sample in a study of CD8 T cells in Susac syndrome. MiXCR was run by TCRdb on the immunoSEQ multiplex PCR reads, yielding one entry per CDR3 protein. The repertoire has approximately 70,000 distinct CDR3 sequences, over 85% of them found once; the top ten carry about 0.6%. Sequenced material: CD8+ T cells from PBMCs. The origin of the receptors is a human donor with multiple sclerosis. CDR3s include the opening cysteine and the closing phenylalanine or tryptophan. D genes are given only for firm matches. Size is stated for part of the rows, as once, few or many counts, or as a class when the clone is expanded.

V	J	size	D	CDR3	DNA
TRBV15	TRBJ2-1	-	TRBD2	CATSSGGGGWDEQFF	TGTGCCACCAGCAGTGGGGGGGGAGGATGGGATGAGCAGTTCTTC
TRBV5-1	TRBJ2-1	-	TRBD2	CASSLAGQREGNEQFF	TGCGCCAGCAGCTTGGCTGGCCAGCGGGAGGGCAATGAGCAGTTCTTC
TRBV29-1	TRBJ1-4	-	TRBD1	CSGLWGTVNEKLFF	TGCAGCGGGCTTTGGGGGACAGTGAATGAAAAACTGTTTTTT
TRBV27	TRBJ2-7	-	TRBD2	CASSLWGGREQYF	TGTGCCAGCAGTTTGTGGGGCGGGAGGGAGCAGTACTTC
TRBV20-1	TRBJ1-2	-	-	CSARTGEYYGYTF	TGCAGTGCTAGAACAGGTGAATACTATGGCTACACCTTC
TRBV27	TRBJ2-1	-	-	CASSSVGSPNEQFF	TGTGCCAGCAGTTCCGTCGGGAGCCCCAATGAGCAGTTCTTC
TRBV7-9	TRBJ2-3	once	TRBD2	CASSLPQTSDSTDTQYF	TGTGCCAGCAGCTTACCCCAGACTAGCGATAGCACAGATACGCAGTATTTT
TRBV27	TRBJ2-7	-	-	CASSFGSTYEQYF	TGTGCCAGCAGTTTCGGGTCCACCTACGAGCAGTACTTC
TRBV28	TRBJ1-2	-	-	CASNRDGFDGYTF	TGTGCCAGCAACAGGGATGGTTTCGATGGCTACACCTTC
TRBV7-6	TRBJ1-2	few	TRBD1	CASSLEATGVYGYTF	TGTGCCAGCAGCTTAGAAGCGACAGGGGTCTATGGCTACACCTTC
TRBV5-1	TRBJ1-1	-	-	CASSLEGGPRDTEAFF	TGCGCCAGCAGCTTGGAAGGGGGGCCCCGGGACACTGAAGCTTTCTTT
TRBV5-1	TRBJ2-1	-	-	CASSPEDRVYNEQFF	TGCGCCAGCAGCCCGGAGGACAGAGTCTACAATGAGCAGTTCTTC
TRBV27	TRBJ2-7	-	TRBD1	CASRRAGGTYEQYF	TGTGCCAGCAGGAGGGCAGGGGGCACCTACGAGCAGTACTTC
TRBV7-9	TRBJ2-1	-	-	CASSGGASGFYNEQFF	TGTGCCAGCAGCGGGGGGGCTAGCGGATTCTACAATGAGCAGTTCTTC
TRBV24-1	TRBJ2-2	-	TRBD1	CATGDRGSNTGELFF	TGTGCCACCGGGGACAGGGGCTCGAACACCGGGGAGCTGTTTTTT
TRBV20-1	TRBJ2-7	-	-	CSASYRSRGYEQYF	TGCAGTGCTAGTTATCGGTCCCGGGGCTACGAGCAGTACTTC
TRBV13	TRBJ2-7	-	TRBD2	CASSLAGGEASEQYF	TGTGCCAGCAGCTTAGCGGGGGGTGAAGCATCCGAGCAGTACTTC
TRBV4-1	TRBJ2-1	-	-	CASGQGPYNEQFF	TGCGCCAGCGGGCAGGGGCCCTACAATGAGCAGTTCTTC
TRBV5-1	TRBJ2-7	-	-	CASRTSEDYEQYF	TGCGCCAGCAGGACGTCCGAAGACTACGAGCAGTACTTC
TRBV24-1	TRBJ2-3	-	-	CATRGRETDTQYF	TGTGCCACCAGAGGCAGGGAAACAGATACGCAGTATTTT
TRBV29-1	TRBJ2-1	-	TRBD1	CSVERDSSYNEQFF	TGCAGCGTTGAACGGGACAGCTCCTACAATGAGCAGTTCTTC
TRBV27	TRBJ2-5	-	-	CASSPGNRGETQYF	TGTGCCAGCAGCCCCGGGAATCGGGGGGAGACCCAGTACTTC
TRBV20-1	TRBJ1-2	-	-	CRPIPNYGYTF	TGCAGGCCAATACCTAACTATGGCTACACCTTC
TRBV7-9	TRBJ1-2	-	TRBD1	CASSSGQGVEGYTF	TGTGCCAGCAGCTCGGGACAGGGTGTAGAAGGCTACACCTTC
TRBV27	TRBJ2-3	-	-	CASSFIKDTQYF	TGTGCCAGCAGTTTCATCAAGGATACGCAGTATTTT
TRBV15	TRBJ2-4	-	-	CATSGGVNWENIQYF	TGTGCCACCAGCGGTGGGGTCAACTGGGAAAACATTCAGTACTTC
TRBV18	TRBJ2-7	-	-	CASSPPETEYEQYF	TGTGCCAGCTCACCACCTGAGACAGAATACGAGCAGTACTTC
TRBV23-1	TRBJ2-3	-	-	CASSRIGEVNLDTQYF	TGCGCCAGCAGTCGGATAGGGGAGGTCAATTTGGATACGCAGTATTTT
TRBV7-9	TRBJ1-1	-	TRBD1	CATIRDRGRMDTEAFF	TGTGCCACTATCAGGGACAGGGGGCGGATGGACACTGAAGCTTTCTTT
TRBV4-3	TRBJ2-3	-	-	CASSQRALEPRDTQYF	TGCGCCAGCAGCCAACGGGCTCTAGAGCCCAGGGATACGCAGTATTTT
TRBV19	TRBJ2-7	-	-	CASSLAGGIYEQYF	TGTGCCAGTAGTCTGGCAGGGGGGATCTACGAGCAGTACTTC
TRBV9	TRBJ2-4	-	TRBD1	CASSEGTGRNIQYF	TGTGCCAGCAGCGAGGGGACAGGGAGGAACATTCAGTACTTC
TRBV7-6	TRBJ1-6	few	-	CASSLGAGFLHF	TGTGCCAGCAGCTTAGGGGCAGGGTTTCTCCACTTT
TRBV5-1	TRBJ1-2	once	TRBD1	CASSPGGARDRHYGYTF	TGCGCCAGCAGCCCGGGTGGTGCTAGGGACAGGCACTATGGCTACACCTTC
TRBV7-8	TRBJ2-5	once	TRBD1	CASSLTSPGQGVKETQYF	TGTGCCAGCAGCTTAACTTCCCCGGGACAGGGGGTCAAAGAGACCCAGTACTTC
TRBV20-1	TRBJ2-1	-	-	CSARDHTGRSYNEQFF	TGCAGTGCTAGAGACCATACGGGCAGGTCTTACAATGAGCAGTTCTTC
TRBV29-1	TRBJ1-2	-	-	CSAEESYGYTF	TGCAGCGCGGAAGAGAGCTATGGCTACACCTTC
TRBV12-5	TRBJ1-1	-	TRBD1	CASGWWTGNNMNTEAFF	TGTGCTAGTGGTTGGTGGACAGGGAATAACATGAACACTGAAGCTTTCTTT
TRBV29-1	TRBJ1-1	once	TRBD1	CSDYRGLNTEAFF	TGCAGCGACTACAGGGGACTCAACACTGAAGCTTTCTTT
TRBV5-1	TRBJ2-1	-	-	CASSLTGTAYLEQFF	TGCGCCAGCAGCCTGACCGGGACGGCTTACCTTGAGCAGTTCTTC
TRBV20-1	TRBJ1-5	-	-	CSASQGRGGQPQHF	TGCAGTGCTAGTCAGGGGAGGGGCGGGCAGCCCCAGCATTTT
TRBV4-1	TRBJ2-1	-	TRBD1	CASSHNGQGQGNEQFF	TGCGCCAGCAGCCATAATGGACAGGGTCAGGGGAATGAGCAGTTCTTC
TRBV7-2	TRBJ2-3	-	-	CASSLGGGPYTDTQYF	TGTGCCAGCAGCTTAGGTGGGGGGCCATACACAGATACGCAGTATTTT
TRBV5-6	TRBJ1-2	-	-	CASSFVDSTYYGYTF	TGTGCCAGCAGCTTCGTGGACAGTACCTACTATGGCTACACCTTC
TRBV21-1	TRBJ2-3	-	-	CASIIRDRGTDTQYF	TGTGCCAGCATTATCCGGGACAGGGGCACAGATACGCAGTATTTT
TRBV15	TRBJ2-5	once	-	CATSRDWALGQETQYF	TGTGCCACCAGCAGAGATTGGGCCCTAGGCCAAGAGACCCAGTACTTC